This T cell receptor (beta chain) was obtained from a study of OX40 agonist ivuxolimab in advanced cancers. Looking at the study overall: Given to patients was ivuxolimab, an agonistic anti-OX40 (CD134) antibody.

The cohort excluded patients with autoimmune disease history or systemic immunosuppression. With baseline, cycle 4 day 1, and cycle 7 day 1 as timepoints, blood was sampled. This CDR3 has 16 amino acids. V lost 5 bases, J lost 6 bases, and 7 bases stayed unmatched. Germline values: CDR1 MNHEY, CDR2 SMNVEV (reference sequence). Here immunoSEQ multiplex PCR was the method, and the copy in TCRdb shows in-frame clones only, minus some. The sample includes fewer than 85,000 clones, 80% to 95% of them seen just once. This sequence originates from an adult with an advanced solid tumor such as melanoma, head and neck, liver or kidney cancer. The material sequenced was CD4+ or CD8+ T cells sorted from blood, taken in a trial of the OX40 agonist ivuxolimab. This chain uses TRBV27 with TRBJ1-6, with 10 bases lining up with TRBD1. The CDR3 nucleotides are TGTGCCAGCAGTCCGTCCGGGACAGGGGCTAATTCACCCCTCCACTTT. Protein product: CASSPSGTGANSPLHF.